What follows is one T cell receptor beta chain and its context. The antigen is not known. This specimen comes from a study of human T cells and chemical hapten exposure. Turning to the study itself: From small differences in pooled library volume came most of the variation in per-sample TCR yields.

The V gene's germline CDR1 is MNHEY and CDR2 SVGAGI. The CDR3 extends over 15 amino acids. V gave up 0 bases and J gave up 1 base, with 9 bases separating them. It was unfractionated whole blood from which total RNA was extracted. Unique molecular identifiers were affixed to discrete cDNA molecules within the library. Methods used by the authors: A per-sample median of 95,638 TCRs was observed, with a range of about 23,224 to 690,600. TCRdb re-analysed the 5' RACE reads in MiXCR, keeping a single row per CDR3 protein. Here the V and J calls rest on TCRdb's processing, not on the authors' analysis. Of 110,000 or so distinct CDR3 sequences in the sample, around 20% were seen once. Overall study results and limits: DPC sensitization left the count of TCRs above 1 in 1000 unchanged.

The chain combines TRBV6-5 with TRBJ1-1; D gene uncertain. The clonotype originates from a human donor in good health. The CDR3 sequence is CASSYSQRGNTEAFF. The DNA for the CDR3 is TGTGCCAGCAGTTACTCGCAACGGGGGAACACTGAAGCTTTCTTT.